Following are 18 T cell receptor beta chains from one sample sequenced in a study of OX40 agonist ivuxolimab in advanced cancers. Method: immunoSEQ multiplex PCR; TCRdb's copy keeps in-frame clones and lacks some. The repertoire has tens of thousands of clones, about nine tenths of them found once; the top ten carry about 30%. Specimen: CD4+ or CD8+ T cells sorted from blood, collected in a trial of the OX40 agonist ivuxolimab. These receptors all come from an adult with an advanced solid tumor such as melanoma, head and neck, liver or kidney cancer.

The CDR3 nucleotides read TGTGCCAGCAGTGACCCGACTAGCCCCTACGAGCAGTACTTC. Protein: CASSDPTSPYEQYF. The chain employs TRBV6-4 and TRBJ2-7; 7 bases are a match to TRBD2. The CDR3 sequence is 14 residues long. CDR1 is MRHNA, CDR2 SNTAGT, per germline. Trimming cost V 2 bases and J 2 bases; bases outside gene matches: 3.

The chain links TRBV4-2 to TRBJ2-2, with 11 nucleotides matching TRBD1. V lost 6 bases and J lost 7; bases outside the gene matches: 4. Germline lookup yields CDR1 LGHNA and CDR2 YNFKEQ. CDR3 length equals 14 residues. The CDR3 DNA is TGTGCCAGCAGGTGGACAGGGGGCGACGGGGAGCTGTTTTTT. Encoded protein: CASRWTGGDGELFF.

The chain recombines TRBV4-3 with TRBJ1-3; D is ambiguous. There are 19 residues in the CDR3. Germline CDR1 LGHNA, CDR2 YSLEER. Trimming took 0 bases from V and 2 from J, leaving 20 bases between them. For the CDR3, the DNA is TGCGCCAGCAGCCAAGATCGAAGGCTTGCCGTCTCCGCTGGAAACACCATATATTTT. Its protein product is CASSQDRRLAVSAGNTIYF.

This clone was observed a handful of times. The chain links TRBV5-4 to TRBJ2-7; 7 positions match TRBD2. In germline, CDR1 is SGHNT, CDR2 YYREEE (reference sequence). V trimming: 0 bases; J trimming: 11 bases; junction bases outside the gene matches: 8. This CDR3 comprises 13 residues. The CDR3 protein is CASSLGRDYLEYF. In nucleotides, the CDR3 is TGTGCCAGCAGCTTGGGGCGGGACTATTTGGAGTACTTC.

This clone was detected once. J is TRBJ1-5 and V is TRBV6-5; D unclear. CDR1 and CDR2 from the germline V gene are MNHEY and SVGAGI. The CDR3 length is 15 residues. Trimming removed 0 bases at V and 1 base at J, with 7 bases between. The CDR3 sequence is CASSYSSGSNQPQHF. The DNA for the CDR3 is TGTGCCAGCAGTTACTCATCGGGAAGCAATCAGCCCCAGCATTTT.

The J gene is TRBJ2-3, the V gene TRBV6-5; 7 bases match TRBD2. The CDR3 is made up of 12 amino acids. CDR1 and CDR2 from the germline V gene are MNHEY and SVGAGI. Losses at the gene ends were 2 bases for V and 10 bases for J; bases not matched to a gene: 3. DNA for the CDR3: TGTGCCAGCAGTTACGGGGGGGATGCGCAGTATTTT. Its translation: CASSYGGDAQYF.

CDR3 bases: TGTGCCAGCAGTCGGACTAGCGGCCCCTACAATGAGCAGTTCTTC. This encodes CASSRTSGPYNEQFF. This chain connects TRBV27 to TRBJ2-1; 10 bases align to TRBD2. The CDR3 contains 15 residues. Germline V gene sequence: CDR1 MNHEY, CDR2 SMNVEV (reference sequence). The V and J ends lost 5 bases and 2 bases, in that order; junction bases with no gene match: 3.

The chain is built from TRBV6-5 and TRBJ2-2, with 8 nucleotides matching TRBD2. CDR3 size: 14 residues. V shed 2 bases, J shed 7 bases, and the junction held 3 bases outside the gene matches. CDR1 and CDR2 from the germline V gene are MNHEY and SVGAGI. CDR3 region: CASSYTSGSGELFF. The CDR3 DNA reads as TGTGCCAGCAGTTACACCAGCGGGAGCGGGGAGCTGTTTTTT.

The rearrangement joins TRBV19 to TRBJ1-5; a weak D match, TRBD1 (5 bases). Germline V gene lookup returns CDR1 LNHDA and CDR2 SQIVND (reference sequence). The CDR3 length is 16 residues. Trimming removed 3 bases at V and 1 base at J, with 13 bases between. The CDR3 loop is CASSIRSGLSNQPQHF. Here the CDR3 DNA reads TGTGCCAGTAGTATCCGGTCAGGGCTCAGCAATCAGCCCCAGCATTTT.

The chain is built from TRBV11-2 and TRBJ2-7, with D maybe TRBD1 (5 bases). The CDR3 spans 11 residues. Germline V lookup: CDR1 SGHAT, CDR2 FQNNGV. V lost 1 base and J 7 bases, leaving 5 bases between the germline ends. Here the CDR3 reads CASSLAGEQYF. The DNA for the CDR3 is TGTGCCAGCAGCTTAGCAGGGGAGCAGTACTTC.

This clone was seen only once. The J gene is TRBJ1-4, the V gene TRBV19; 11 nucleotides match TRBD1. Per the germline V gene, CDR1 is LNHDA and CDR2 is SQIVND (reference sequence). J gave up 3 bases and V 5 bases, and 5 bases lay outside the gene matches. The CDR3 contains 16 residues. CDR3 in DNA: TGTGCCAGTAGTCCGGGACAGGGGGGATCTAATGAAAAACTGTTTTTT. Its translation: CASSPGQGGSNEKLFF.

The rearrangement uses TRBV5-6 and TRBJ2-7; TRBD2 agrees at 8 bases. Losses at the gene ends were 0 bases for V and 0 bases for J; bases not matched to a gene: 2. The CDR3 is 15 residues long. CDR1 is SGHDT and CDR2 is YYEEEE in the germline V gene. CDR3 coding DNA: TGTGCCAGCAGCTTGGCAGCGGGGGCCTCCTACGAGCAGTACTTC. Its translation is CASSLAAGASYEQYF.

The rearrangement links TRBV25-1 to TRBJ2-1; 10 nucleotides agree with TRBD1. Trimming took 6 bases from V and 5 from J; bases not matched to a gene: 1. Germline CDR1 MGHDK, CDR2 SYGVNS. The CDR3 sequence is 13 residues long. In DNA, the CDR3 is TGTGCCAGCAGGGACAGGGGGGACAATGAGCAGTTCTTC. Its translation is CASRDRGDNEQFF.

This chain links TRBV5-6 with TRBJ2-1, with TRBD2 identical over 7 bases. Per the germline V gene, CDR1 is SGHDT and CDR2 is YYEEEE. This CDR3 comprises 15 residues. Trimming took 3 bases from V and 8 from J; bases not matched to a gene: 11. CDR3 residues: CASSSSPGLTDEQFF. CDR3 nucleotides: TGTGCCAGCAGCTCCTCACCGGGACTAACTGATGAGCAGTTCTTC.

V and J are TRBV7-3 and TRBJ1-1, with no clear D. Germline lookup yields CDR1 SGHTA and CDR2 FQGTGA. Trimming stripped 5 bases from V and 3 bases from J, with 16 bases between. CDR3 length: 15 amino acids. The CDR3 here is CASSPSDMEDTEAFF. The CDR3 DNA reads as TGTGCCAGCAGCCCCAGCGACATGGAGGACACTGAAGCTTTCTTT.

J is TRBJ1-5 and V is TRBV7-9, with unresolved D. This CDR3 region has 15 residues. V was clipped by 5 bases and J by 1 base, with 12 bases between them. Germline V CDR1 and CDR2: SEHNR, FQNEAQ (reference sequence). The CDR3 region is CASSHYQESNQPQHF. The CDR3 DNA follows: TGTGCCAGCAGCCATTACCAAGAAAGCAATCAGCCCCAGCATTTT.

V gene TRBV7-9 combines with J gene TRBJ2-1, with D possibly matching TRBD2 (6 bases). CDR3 length: 15 residues. Between the trimmed V and J ends, which lost 0 bases and 6 bases, there was a span of 12 bases. Germline values: CDR1 SEHNR, CDR2 FQNEAQ (reference sequence). In DNA, the CDR3 is TGTGCCAGCAGCTTAGCCGGGACTGAAGGCAATGAGCAGTTCTTC. This translates into CASSLAGTEGNEQFF. Looking up the rest from reference TRBV7-9 and TRBJ2-1 gives the full variable domain: DTGVSQNPRHKITKRGQNVTFRCDPISEHNRLYWYRQTLGQGPEFLTYFQNEAQLEKSRLLSDRFSAERPKGSFSTLEIQRTEQGDSAMYLCASSLAGTEGNEQFFGPGTRLTVL.

The chain uses TRBV6-5 and TRBJ1-4, with 8 positions matching TRBD1. Per the germline V gene, CDR1 is MNHEY and CDR2 is SVGAGI. The ends lost 6 bases at V and 8 bases at J; junction bases unmatched: 8. The CDR3 is 14 amino acids. The CDR3 loop reads CASSTTGEGEKLFF. In DNA form, the CDR3 reads TGTGCCAGCAGCACGACAGGGGAGGGAGAAAAACTGTTTTTT.